One and the same sample provided the 30 T cell receptor beta chains below, sequenced in a study of cytomegalovirus exposure and HLA in healthy donors. The study ran its PCR with 60 Vbeta and 13 Jbeta primers. Produced via immunoSEQ multiplex PCR; TCRdb's table is partial and in-frame only. The sample holds about 150,000 clones, around 77% seen once. Sequencing used PBMCs. These receptors originate from a woman younger than 45 in good health and CMV-seronegative.

The rearrangement links TRBV2 to TRBJ1-2; TRBD1 matches at 7 bases. CDR3 length: 14 residues. Germline V gene lookup returns CDR1 SNHLY and CDR2 FYNNEI. V was pared by 4 bases and J by 3 bases, with 5 bases of the junction left unmatched. CDR3 sequence: CASSGIGGDYGYTF. The CDR3 DNA reads TGTGCCAGCAGTGGAATAGGGGGCGACTATGGCTACACCTTC.

The chain has TRBV6-6 and TRBJ1-5, with D tentatively TRBD1 (5 bases). From germline, CDR1 is MNHNY and CDR2 SVGAGI (reference sequence). The V end lost 5 bases, the J end lost 6 bases, and 14 bases lay between the germline ends. This CDR3 is built from 14 residues. The CDR3 DNA sequence: TGTGCCAGCAGTCCCCGGGGGGTAAGTCAGCCCCAGCATTTT. Its protein is CASSPRGVSQPQHF.

The V gene is TRBV25-1, the J gene TRBJ1-6; 8 bases line up with TRBD1. CDR3 length: 15 amino acids. With V trimmed by 3 bases and J by 7 bases, 5 bases remained unmatched. Germline assignment: CDR1 MGHDK and CDR2 SYGVNS. The CDR3 DNA sequence: TGTGCCAGCAGTGACCTGGACAGGGACAATTCACCCCTCCACTTT. The encoded protein is CASSDLDRDNSPLHF.

On this clone: In the same sample, other DNA sequences code for this CDR3. The chain recombines TRBV28 with TRBJ1-6, with 7 bases aligning to TRBD1. Germline values: CDR1 MDHEN, CDR2 SYDVKM. The CDR3 is made up of 17 amino acids. The trim removed 4 bases at V and 0 bases at J, leaving 6 bases unmatched. This CDR3 is CASSWDSMTSYNSPLHF. The DNA of the CDR3 is TGTGCCAGCAGTTGGGACAGCATGACCTCCTATAATTCACCCCTCCACTTT.

J is TRBJ2-3 and V is TRBV29-1; 7 bases are a match to TRBD1. The V gene's germline CDR1 is SQVTM and CDR2 ANQGSEA. CDR3 length: 12 amino acids. V lost 6 bases to trimming and J lost 2 bases; unmatched junction nucleotides: 2. CDR3 sequence reads: CSVGQNTDTQYF. CDR3 bases: TGCAGCGTGGGACAGAACACAGATACGCAGTATTTT.

This clone was counted a few times. J is TRBJ2-7 and V is TRBV28; 7 positions agree with TRBD2. The CDR3 totals 13 residues. Trimming took 7 bases from V and 1 from J; bases not matched to a gene: 4. Germline lookup yields CDR1 MDHEN and CDR2 SYDVKM. The CDR3 bases are TGTGCCAGCACGGTTAGCGGGTCCTACGAGCAGTACTTC. Its translation: CASTVSGSYEQYF.

The chain combines TRBV6-4 with TRBJ2-2; D not certain. Germline assignment: CDR1 MRHNA and CDR2 SNTAGT. The CDR3 is 12 residues long. The germline V and J ends were trimmed by 1 base and 8 bases, with 5 bases remaining between them. The CDR3 DNA sequence: TGTGCCAGCAGTGACTTCCGGGGGGAGCTGTTTTTT. Translated: CASSDFRGELFF.

This chain uses TRBV10-2 with TRBJ1-2, with 9 bases fitting TRBD1. With 5 bases clipped from V and 7 bases from J, the junction kept 5 bases outside the gene matches. The CDR3 totals 13 residues. CDR1 and CDR2 from the germline V gene are WSHSY and SAAADI. CDR3 bases: TGCGCCAGCAGTCCGGGACAGGGCTTTGGCTACACCTTC. It translates to CASSPGQGFGYTF.

This clone has more than one count but fewer than ten. The V call is TRBV5-6, the J call TRBJ2-6, with TRBD1 identical over 9 bases. V lost 4 bases and J lost 1; bases outside the gene matches: 9. Germline CDR1 is SGHDT and CDR2 is YYEEEE. The length of the CDR3 is 18 residues. CDR3 in DNA: TGTGCCAGCAGCACCAGGGACAGGGTTACATCTGGGGCCAACGTCCTGACTTTC. Translated, it gives CASSTRDRVTSGANVLTF.

The CDR3 protein is CASSLTGGGETQYF. The CDR3 nucleotides are TGCGCCAGCAGCTTGACAGGGGGCGGAGAGACCCAGTACTTC. This chain connects TRBV5-1 to TRBJ2-5; 9 bases match TRBD1. J gave up 4 bases and V 1 base, and 2 bases lay outside the gene matches. In germline, CDR1 is SGHRS, CDR2 YFSETQ. CDR3 length: 14 amino acids.

The chain uses TRBV19 and TRBJ2-5, with 11 bases fitting TRBD2. CDR1 and CDR2 (germline): LNHDA, SQIVND (reference sequence). V shed 5 bases and J 2 bases; nucleotides not matched to a gene: 4. CDR3 size: 15 residues. This CDR3 reads CASSYLAGGQETQYF. The CDR3 DNA reads TGTGCCAGTAGTTACCTAGCGGGGGGACAAGAGACCCAGTACTTC.

The chain employs TRBV18 and TRBJ1-2, with a possible D match to TRBD1 (6 bases). Trimming removed 0 bases at V and 4 bases at J, with 12 bases between. CDR3 size: 15 residues. Germline CDR1 KGHSH, CDR2 LQKENI. In nucleotides, the CDR3 is TGTGCCAGCTCACCACCCGGGGGGCAGGCCTATGGCTACACCTTC. Its translation: CASSPPGGQAYGYTF.

The chain has TRBV12-5 and TRBJ1-5, with D perhaps matching TRBD1 (6 bases). Trimming removed 5 bases from V and 0 bases from J, with 14 bases in between. CDR1 is LGHNT, CDR2 FRNRAP, per germline. The CDR3 runs 16 residues. CDR3 coding DNA: TGTGCTAGTGGTCCCGTTGGACAGCTTAGCAATCAGCCCCAGCATTTT. Its translation is CASGPVGQLSNQPQHF. Looking up the rest from reference TRBV12-5 and TRBJ1-5 gives the full variable domain: DARVTQTPRHKVTEMGQEVTMRCQPILGHNTVFWYRQTMMQGLELLAYFRNRAPLDDSGMPKDRFSAEMPDATLATLKIQPSEPRDSAVYFCASGPVGQLSNQPQHFGDGTRLSIL.

This rearrangement joins TRBV5-1 to TRBJ2-7, with TRBD1 matching over 9 bases. Unmatched junction bases numbered 3, after V lost 2 bases and J lost 0 bases. CDR3 length: 15 amino acids. CDR1 is SGHRS and CDR2 is YFSETQ in the germline V gene. The CDR3 here is CASSLTGGPSYEQYF. Here the CDR3 DNA reads TGCGCCAGCAGCTTAACAGGGGGCCCCTCCTACGAGCAGTACTTC.

The V and J genes are TRBV5-1 and TRBJ1-2; TRBD1 aligns across 9 bases. Trimming removed 4 bases from V and 2 bases from J; junction bases left unmatched: 12. The germline CDR1 and CDR2 sequences are SGHRS and YFSETQ. The CDR3 contains 17 residues. Here the CDR3 DNA reads TGCGCCAGCAGCCCGCTAACCGGGACAGGGTGGAACTATGGCTACACCTTC. It translates to CASSPLTGTGWNYGYTF. Using reference TRBV5-1 and TRBJ1-2 for the parts outside the CDR3, the full variable domain is KAGVTQTPRYLIKTRGQQVTLSCSPISGHRSVSWYQQTPGQGLQFLFEYFSETQRNKGNFPGRFSGRQFSNSRSEMNVSTLELGDSALYLCASSPLTGTGWNYGYTFGSGTRLTVV.

The chain carries TRBV5-5 and TRBJ2-7; 8 bases map to TRBD1. The junction had 6 bases not matched to a gene; V was cut back by 0 bases and J by 7 bases. Looked up from germline, CDR1 is SGHKS and CDR2 is YYEKEE (reference sequence). This CDR3 region has 14 residues. CDR3 protein: CASSLGQGSGEQYF. CDR3 in DNA: TGTGCCAGCAGCTTGGGACAGGGGTCGGGAGAGCAGTACTTC.

In regard to this clone: Other nucleotide sequences in the sample specify the same CDR3. The rearrangement links TRBV10-3 to TRBJ1-5, with D uncertain. CDR3 length equals 14 residues. The germline V gene encodes CDR1 ENHRY and CDR2 SYGVKD. V was pared by 2 bases and J by 0 bases, with 5 bases between. CDR3 sequence (DNA): TGTGCCATCAGTGAGGGCAGTAGCAATCAGCCCCAGCATTTT. It translates to CAISEGSSNQPQHF.

CDR3 bases: TGTGCCAGCACAATTGGGCTAGCGGGCACAGATACGCAGTATTTT. Its protein product is CASTIGLAGTDTQYF. The V and J genes are TRBV2 and TRBJ2-3, with TRBD2 identical over 7 bases. The V segment lost 7 bases and the J segment 1 base; nucleotides outside the gene matches: 8. The CDR3 extends over 15 amino acids. Germline assignment: CDR1 SNHLY and CDR2 FYNNEI.

This sequence joins TRBV6-5 and TRBJ1-2, with 8 bases that match TRBD1. The CDR3 is made up of 15 amino acids. The V gene's germline CDR1 is MNHEY and CDR2 SVGAGI. The V segment lost 5 bases and the J segment 2 bases; nucleotides outside the gene matches: 7. The chain's CDR3 is CASSRGQGQNYGYTF. CDR3 in DNA: TGTGCCAGCAGTCGAGGACAGGGCCAGAACTATGGCTACACCTTC.

This chain uses TRBV6-4 with TRBJ2-5, with D possibly TRBD1 on 6 matching bases. CDR1 is MRHNA, CDR2 SNTAGT, per germline. Trimming cost V 4 bases and J 9 bases, with 18 bases left between them. The CDR3 consists of 14 residues. As DNA, the CDR3 is TGTGCCAGCAGTGTGGGGGTTGAGACAGGCCCCCAGTACTTC. Encoded protein: CASSVGVETGPQYF.

The chain is built from TRBV9 and TRBJ2-1; D is perhaps TRBD2 (5 bases). Germline CDR1 is SGDLS and CDR2 is YYNGEE. The V end lost 4 bases, the J end lost 7 bases, and 15 bases lay between the germline ends. The CDR3 totals 14 residues. This chain's CDR3 is CASSPRLSGNEQFF. The DNA for the CDR3 is TGTGCCAGCAGCCCTCGACTTTCGGGGAATGAGCAGTTCTTC.

The rearrangement links TRBV27 to TRBJ1-1; D uncertain. This CDR3 comprises 14 residues. V was clipped by 2 bases and J by 1 base, with 8 bases between them. Germline V gene data show CDR1 as MNHEY and CDR2 as SMNVEV (reference sequence). The chain's CDR3 is CASSLADSNTEAFF. Written as DNA, the CDR3 is TGTGCCAGCAGTTTAGCAGATTCGAACACTGAAGCTTTCTTT.

This clone occurred once. The V and J genes are TRBV2 and TRBJ1-5, with D perhaps matching TRBD1 (5 bases). The V gene lost 6 bases and the J gene lost 1 base, with 19 bases spanning the gap. The CDR3 extends over 17 amino acids. From germline, CDR1 is SNHLY and CDR2 FYNNEI. The CDR3: CASRGDRYGGSNQPQHF. The CDR3 DNA reads as TGTGCCAGCAGGGGGGACCGCTACGGGGGGAGCAATCAGCCCCAGCATTTT.

J is TRBJ2-2 and V is TRBV7-9; D gene ambiguous. The CDR3 extends over 11 amino acids. V lost 8 bases and J 4 bases, leaving 5 bases between the germline ends. CDR1 is SEHNR, CDR2 FQNEAQ, per germline (reference sequence). The DNA for the CDR3 is TGTGCCAGCGTCCTCACCGGGGAGCTGTTTTTT. It codes for CASVLTGELFF.

The chain joins TRBV6-1 to TRBJ1-1; TRBD1 matches at 8 bases. The CDR3 extends over 18 amino acids. Losses at the gene ends were 0 bases for V and 3 bases for J; bases not matched to a gene: 12. Germline-derived CDR1 and CDR2 are MNHNS and SASEGT. The CDR3 sequence is CASSEALVRTGWDTEAFF. The DNA of the CDR3 is TGTGCCAGCAGTGAAGCGTTAGTAAGGACAGGGTGGGACACTGAAGCTTTCTTT.

V is TRBV4-1 and J is TRBJ2-5, with TRBD2 identical over 9 bases. Germline-derived CDR1 and CDR2 are MGHRA and YSYEKL. This CDR3 has 17 residues. The trim removed 1 base at V and 3 bases at J, leaving 9 bases unmatched. The CDR3 DNA sequence: TGCGCCAGCAGCCAAGTCCCCGGCGGGGGGGTTAAAGAGACCCAGTACTTC. Translation: CASSQVPGGGVKETQYF.

The chain recombines TRBV7-9 with TRBJ1-1; weak D call: TRBD1 (5 bases). Deletions cut 1 base from V and 4 bases from J, with 13 bases between. The CDR3 sequence is 15 residues long. CDR1 is SEHNR, CDR2 FQNEAQ, per germline (reference sequence). The CDR3: CASSLEGAPSTEAFF. CDR3 nucleotide sequence: TGTGCCAGCAGCTTAGAAGGGGCGCCGTCCACTGAAGCTTTCTTT.

This clone has a handful of counts. Different DNA sequences within this sample yield the same CDR3. The genes are TRBV7-2 and TRBJ2-3; the match to TRBD2 covers 10 bases. Germline CDR1 SGHTA, CDR2 FQGNSA. Germline trimming cut 5 bases from V and 5 bases from J; bases unmatched to any gene: 7. The CDR3 covers 15 residues. CDR3 amino acids: CASSPSGGAGDTQYF. CDR3 DNA sequence: TGTGCCAGCAGCCCCAGCGGGGGGGCGGGAGATACGCAGTATTTT.

The CDR3 DNA follows: TGTGCCAGCAGCTTAGTAAGGGGGCATGAGCAGTTCTTC. Translation: CASSLVRGHEQFF. This chain links TRBV11-3 with TRBJ2-1, with TRBD1 matching 7 bases. Germline V gene data show CDR1 as SGHNT and CDR2 as YENEEA. CDR3 length: 13 amino acids. The junction had 2 bases not matched to a gene; V was cut back by 1 base and J by 8 bases.

V is TRBV6-5 and J is TRBJ1-6; 7 bases match TRBD1. The germline gives CDR1 MNHEY, CDR2 SVGAGI. This CDR3 has 14 residues. The junction had 2 bases not matched to a gene; V was cut back by 0 bases and J by 9 bases. The CDR3, as DNA: TGTGCCAGCAGTTACTCAGGGGGCTTTTCACCCCTCCACTTT. This sequence encodes CASSYSGGFSPLHF.